A selection of T cell receptor beta chains follows, all from one sample in a study of T-cell reconstitution after alpha-beta-depleted transplantation in children. TCRdb reanalysed the PCR reads using MiXCR and keeps one entry per CDR3 protein. The profile shows approximately 500,000 distinct CDR3 sequences, about 11% of them singletons. The starting material was PBMCs, obtained before TCRalphabeta/CD19-depleted stem cell transplant. The receptors originated from a child younger than 10 with inherited bone marrow failure, due to receive a stem cell transplant. Both conserved end residues are part of each CDR3. D genes are given only for firm matches. Clone size, where shown, is once, few, many, or a class for clones that have expanded.

D | length | J | V | size | DNA | CDR3
. | 16 | TRBJ2-7 | TRBV28 | many | TGTGCCAGCAGTTCACACAGGGAGGCCTTGCCCTACGAGCAGTACTTC | CASSSHREALPYEQYF
. | 18 | TRBJ1-2 | TRBV11-2 | . | TGTGCCAGCAGCCCCCGTTGGGAGGGGCCTCTCTCCCCCTATGGCTACGCCTTC | CASSPRWEGPLSPYGYAF
. | 14 | TRBJ1-5 | TRBV27 | many | TGTGCCAGCAGTACAGGGCGGGGCAATCAGCCCCAGCATTTT | CASSTGRGNQPQHF
. | 13 | TRBJ2-7 | TRBV12-3/TRBV12-4 | many | TGTGCCAGCCAGCCCCGGGGGGCTTACGAGCAGTACTTC | CASQPRGAYEQYF
TRBD2 | 15 | TRBJ2-3 | TRBV10-1 | . | TGCGCCAGCAGCTCCGGGACTAGCGACCCAGATACGCAGTATTTT | CASSSGTSDPDTQYF
. | 14 | TRBJ2-7 | TRBV5-1 | many | TGCGCCAGCAGCTCCCGACAGGAGACCTACGAGCAGTACTTC | CASSSRQETYEQYF
. | 15 | TRBJ2-1 | TRBV3-1 | . | TGTGCCAGCAGCCACGCTAGCAGTGGGGTCGATGAGCAGTTCTTC | CASSHASSGVDEQFF
TRBD1 | 14 | TRBJ2-5 | TRBV12-3/TRBV12-4 | many | TGTGCCAGCAGAAAGACAGGGGGCATGGAGACCCAGTACTTC | CASRKTGGMETQYF
TRBD2 | 13 | TRBJ2-1 | TRBV5-4 | many | TGTGCCAGCAATGCGGGAGGAGACAATGAGCAGTTCTTC | CASNAGGDNEQFF
. | 13 | TRBJ1-1 | TRBV6-5 | few | TGTGCCAGCAGTTACCTCGGGGGCACTGAAGCTTTCTTT | CASSYLGGTEAFF
TRBD1 | 16 | TRBJ1-2 | TRBV28 | few | TGTGCCAGCAGTGACACCGGGACAGGGGAAATCTATGGCTACACCTTC | CASSDTGTGEIYGYTF
. | 16 | TRBJ2-3 | TRBV11-2 | many | TGTGCCAGCAGCTTAGATCCAAGGAACCGCCGGGATACGCAGTATTTT | CASSLDPRNRRDTQYF
. | 17 | TRBJ2-3 | TRBV3-1 | many | TGTGCCAGCAGCCAAGATGCGAACAGAATACCGACAGATACGCAGTATTTT | CASSQDANRIPTDTQYF
. | 15 | TRBJ2-1 | TRBV5-1 | many | TGCGCCAGCAGCGCGAGCTGGGGCGCGTTGAATGAGCAGTTCTTC | CASSASWGALNEQFF
. | 15 | TRBJ2-4 | TRBV20-1 | few | TGCAGTGCTAGAGATCTCGGGGTCCCCAAAAACATTCAGTACTTC | CSARDLGVPKNIQYF
TRBD1 | 14 | TRBJ2-2 | TRBV27 | many | TGTGCCAGCGCTTGGACAGGGGGTGCCGGGGAGCTGTTTTTT | CASAWTGGAGELFF
TRBD1 | 14 | TRBJ2-1 | TRBV6-2/TRBV6-3 | once | TGTGCCAGCAGCTTTCGGGGACAGGGTAGTGAGCAGTTCTTC | CASSFRGQGSEQFF
. | 15 | TRBJ1-3 | TRBV20-1 | . | TGCAGAGCTAGAGCAAGACAGGTCTCTGGAAACACCATATATTTT | CRARARQVSGNTIYF
TRBD2 | 17 | TRBJ2-3 | TRBV5-1 | once | TGCGCCAGCAGCGTGAATAGCGGGACCGGCACCACAGATACGCAGTATTTT | CASSVNSGTGTTDTQYF
TRBD2 | 14 | TRBJ2-7 | TRBV29-1 | few | TGCAGCGTGCGTAGCGGGAAATACTCCTACGAGCAGTACTTC | CSVRSGKYSYEQYF
TRBD1 | 14 | TRBJ1-5 | TRBV27 | many | TGTGCCAGCAGGCCAGGGGGCGCCGGTCAGCCCCAGCATTTT | CASRPGGAGQPQHF
. | 17 | TRBJ2-2 | TRBV7-8 | . | TGTGCCAGCAGCTTAGCCTCTGGACTGCGTAGGACCGGGGAGCTGTTTTTT | CASSLASGLRRTGELFF
. | 13 | TRBJ2-7 | TRBV20-1 | few | TGCAGTGGTACGTCGACAGGGAGGTACGAGCAGTACTTC | CSGTSTGRYEQYF
TRBD2 | 16 | TRBJ2-5 | TRBV5-6 | many | TGTGCCAGCAGCTTGGTACTAGCGGGGTACCAAGAGACCCAGTACTTC | CASSLVLAGYQETQYF
TRBD1 | 12 | TRBJ2-5 | TRBV20-1 | many | TGCAGTGCTAGGGACAGGTTACGAACCCAGTACTTC | CSARDRLRTQYF
. | 15 | TRBJ2-7 | TRBV5-1 | many | TGCGCCAGCAGCTTAACGGGAGCCTTCATTTACGAGCAGTACTTC | CASSLTGAFIYEQYF
TRBD2 | 17 | TRBJ2-1 | TRBV12-3/TRBV12-4 | many | TGTGCCAGCAGTTTACGGGCTAGCGGGAGACCCTACAATGAGCAGTTCTTC | CASSLRASGRPYNEQFF
. | 15 | TRBJ1-4 | TRBV7-9 | many | TGTGCCAGCAGCGGTGAAGGGTCGATTAATGAAAAACTGTTTTTT | CASSGEGSINEKLFF
. | 8 | TRBJ2-1 | TRBV30 | many | TGTGCCTGGAGTGAGCAGTTCTTC | CAWSEQFF
TRBD2 | 17 | TRBJ2-2 | TRBV20-1 | . | TGCAGTGCTAGAGGAGGGGCGGGAGGGCCCGGCACCGGGGAGCTGTTTTTT | CSARGGAGGPGTGELFF
. | 14 | TRBJ2-7 | TRBV15 | many | TGTGCCACCAGCAGCCTCCGGGACGCCCTAGAGCAGTACTTC | CATSSLRDALEQYF
TRBD1 | 15 | TRBJ1-2 | TRBV6-2/TRBV6-3 | . | TGTGCCAGCAGTTTATCCGGGACAGGCTACTATGGCTACACCTTC | CASSLSGTGYYGYTF
. | 16 | TRBJ2-3 | TRBV5-1 | many | TGCGCCAGCAGCTTTAGGGGGGGCCGTGGCACAGATACGCAGTATTTT | CASSFRGGRGTDTQYF
. | 15 | TRBJ2-2 | TRBV5-1 | many | TGCGCCAGCAGCTTAGACAGCGCGAACACCGGGGAGCTGTTTTTT | CASSLDSANTGELFF
. | 13 | TRBJ2-7 | TRBV10-3 | . | TGTGCCATCAGTGATTTGGACGACGACGAGCAGTACTTC | CAISDLDDDEQYF